The 4 T cell receptor beta chains below come from one sample, sequenced in a study of TIL therapy for anti-PD-1-resistant metastatic lung cancer. As to time point: pre-treatment sample, taken before nivolumab and TIL therapy. Pleural nodules or supraclavicular lymph nodes made up most of the excised metastases sampled. This was the immunoSEQ v3 assay. Generated by immunoSEQ multiplex PCR, the TCRdb table keeps only in-frame clones and is missing some. The sample holds about 48,000 clones; 70% to 85% are singletons and the top ten take 4.5% to 7%. The sequences come from tumor tissue, collected at baseline. All receptors derive from a person between 30 and 79 years old with non-small cell lung cancer.

This clone occurred once. The rearrangement uses TRBV30 and TRBJ1-6, with 8 bases aligning to TRBD1. CDR1 and CDR2 (germline): GTSNPN, SVGIG (reference sequence). The length of the CDR3 is 17 residues. The V gene end was trimmed by 5 bases and the J gene end by 0 bases; junction bases not matched to a gene: 9. CDR3 sequence: CAWGRQGTSSYNSPLHF. Written as DNA, the CDR3 is TGTGCCTGGGGACGACAGGGGACTAGCTCCTATAATTCACCCCTCCACTTT.

This sequence joins TRBV11-2 and TRBJ2-5; TRBD2 agrees at 8 bases. The CDR3 has 15 residues. J was trimmed by 3 bases and V by 3 bases; bases with no gene match: 6. Per germline, CDR1 SGHAT and CDR2 FQNNGV. CDR3 sequence reads: CASSFSGREKETQYF. In nucleotides, the CDR3 is TGTGCCAGCAGCTTTTCCGGGAGGGAAAAAGAGACCCAGTACTTC.

CDR3 sequence: CASSQSIGRDTQYF. The CDR3 nucleotides read TGCGCCAGCAGCCAGTCCATAGGAAGAGATACGCAGTATTTT. The chain has TRBV4-3 and TRBJ2-3; D unresolved. V was shortened by 3 bases and J by 5 bases, with 12 bases between the two germline ends. The germline V gene has CDR1 LGHNA and CDR2 YSLEER. The CDR3 totals 14 residues.

The V and J genes are TRBV4-1 and TRBJ1-5; 7 nucleotides align to TRBD1. This CDR3 comprises 12 residues. The trim removed 7 bases at V and 12 bases at J, leaving 9 bases unmatched. The germline V gene has CDR1 MGHRA and CDR2 YSYEKL. The CDR3 nucleotides are TGCGCCAGCACCCCGACAGGGCCCCTCCAGCATTTT. Translated: CASTPTGPLQHF.